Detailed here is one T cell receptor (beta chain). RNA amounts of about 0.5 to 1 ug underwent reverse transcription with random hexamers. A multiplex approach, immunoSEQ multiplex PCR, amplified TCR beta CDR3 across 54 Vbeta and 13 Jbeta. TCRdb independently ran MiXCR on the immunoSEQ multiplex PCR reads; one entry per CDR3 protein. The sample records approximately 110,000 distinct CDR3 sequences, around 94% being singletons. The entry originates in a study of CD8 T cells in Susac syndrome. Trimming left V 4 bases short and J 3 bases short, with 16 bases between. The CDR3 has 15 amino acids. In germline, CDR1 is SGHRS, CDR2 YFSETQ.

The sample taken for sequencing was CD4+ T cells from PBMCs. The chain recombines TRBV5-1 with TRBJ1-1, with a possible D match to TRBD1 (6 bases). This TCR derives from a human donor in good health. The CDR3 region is CASSRDLRGDTEAFF. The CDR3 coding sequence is TGCGCCAGCAGCCGGGACTTGAGGGGGGACACTGAAGCTTTCTTT.